This T cell receptor beta chain was sequenced for a study of CD8 T cells in Susac syndrome (dated by TCRdb to the late 2010s). With regard to the full study: Repertoire sequencing was used to test whether CD8+ T cell activation and differentiation in Susac syndrome was antigen driven. The study compared CD8+ T cell repertoire clonality among 11 to 12 healthy donors, about 14 Susac syndrome patients and about 16 multiple sclerosis patients. Paper-wide results and their limitations: The number of individuals in the TCR sequencing and HLA analysis was acknowledged as relatively small.

For this clonotype: Its binding antigen is unknown. Within one base of it there is no much larger clone, and no base qualities were kept.

RNA was extracted using the RNeasy kit, and about 0.5 to 1 microgram was reverse transcribed with random hexamers. TCR beta CDR3 regions were amplified with the immunoSEQ multiplex PCR assay covering 54 Vbeta and 13 Jbeta segments. Bias from PCR amplification was corrected by using a synthetic template baseline for primer optimization and for computational correction. The authors' analysis ran thus. Reads were assigned to V, D and J genes according to IMGT and analyzed in immunoSEQ Analyzer, with only productive sequences retained. Clonality was computed as one minus Shannon entropy normalized by log2 of the number of productive unique sequences. Public and private clones were assessed among the 100 most prevalent clones of each patient and control. Clones were defined as Susac-specific when absent from the healthy and MS cohorts, from about a thousand published viral clones and from other ImmuneACCESS disease sequences. Through fastp at Q25 and MiXCR, TCRdb rebuilt clones from the public reads, retaining in-frame beta chains. Rows merge per CDR3 protein into single entries with the most common DNA and genes. Here the V and J calls rest on TCRdb's processing, not on the authors' analysis. This sample is represented by approximately 80,000 distinct CDR3 sequences; 90% to 95% of them were singletons. The ten largest clonotypes hold just over 0.5% of the sample.

Peripheral blood CD8+ and CD4+ T cells from healthy donors, Susac syndrome patients and multiple sclerosis patients were profiled using high-throughput TCR beta sequencing. Multiple sclerosis controls were treatment-naive patients with stable or active relapsing-remitting disease fulfilling revised McDonald criteria. Bulk CD8+ and CD4+ T cells were purified by magnetic negative isolation, whereas CD8+ TEMRA cells were enriched by FACS. Blood was drawn into EDTA tubes, processed within 24 hours, and PBMCs were isolated by density gradient centrifugation. PBMCs intended for TCR sequencing were frozen in liquid nitrogen and were later thawed in a 37 degrees C water bath. The sorted or isolated CD4+, CD8+ and CD8+ TEMRA cells reached a purity of at least 90%. Sequencing input: CD8+ T cells from PBMCs. The sequence was collected from a human donor with multiple sclerosis.

The nucleotide sequence is TGTGCCAGCAGCCAAGATTTTGAACAGGGGGCTTCGTACGAGCAGTACTTC. Translated, this gives CASSQDFEQGASYEQYF. This chain is built from TRBV3-1 and TRBJ2-7, and TRBD1 matches 9 of the central bases. The germline V gene (reference sequence) specifies LGHDT as CDR1 and YNNKEL as CDR2. Taken from cysteine to phenylalanine, the CDR3 has 17 residues. Only CDR3 DNA remains: 51 bases, in frame from the first base. At the junction V is shortened by 0 bases and J by 4 bases; bases outside the gene matches: 10.